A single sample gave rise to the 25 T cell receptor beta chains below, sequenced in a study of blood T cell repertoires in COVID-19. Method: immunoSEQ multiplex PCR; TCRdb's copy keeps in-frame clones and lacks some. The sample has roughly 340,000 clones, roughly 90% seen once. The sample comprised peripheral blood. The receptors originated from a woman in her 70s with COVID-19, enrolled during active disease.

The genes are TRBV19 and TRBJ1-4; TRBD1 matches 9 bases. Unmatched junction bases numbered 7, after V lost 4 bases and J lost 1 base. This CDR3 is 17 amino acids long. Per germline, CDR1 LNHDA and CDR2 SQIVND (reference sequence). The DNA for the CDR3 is TGTGCCAGTAGTACCCAGGACAGGGGCAGAACTAATGAAAAACTGTTTTTT. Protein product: CASSTQDRGRTNEKLFF.

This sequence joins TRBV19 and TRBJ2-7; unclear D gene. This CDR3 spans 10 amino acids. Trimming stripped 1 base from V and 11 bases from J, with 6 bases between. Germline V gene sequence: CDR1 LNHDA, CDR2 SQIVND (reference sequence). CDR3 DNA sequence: TGTGCCAGTAGTATAGGCAGGAAGTACTTC. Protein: CASSIGRKYF.

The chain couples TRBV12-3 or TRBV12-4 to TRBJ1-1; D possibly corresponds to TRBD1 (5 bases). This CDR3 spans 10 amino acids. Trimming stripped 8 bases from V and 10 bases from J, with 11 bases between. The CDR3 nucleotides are TGTGCCAGCGGCCTCGGGGGAGCTTTCTTT. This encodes CASGLGGAFF.

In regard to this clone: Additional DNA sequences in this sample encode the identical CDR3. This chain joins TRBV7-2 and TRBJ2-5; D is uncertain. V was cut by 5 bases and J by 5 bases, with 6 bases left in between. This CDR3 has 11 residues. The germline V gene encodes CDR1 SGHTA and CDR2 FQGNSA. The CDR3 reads CASSPGETQYF. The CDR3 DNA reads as TGTGCCAGCAGCCCCGGGGAGACCCAGTACTTC.

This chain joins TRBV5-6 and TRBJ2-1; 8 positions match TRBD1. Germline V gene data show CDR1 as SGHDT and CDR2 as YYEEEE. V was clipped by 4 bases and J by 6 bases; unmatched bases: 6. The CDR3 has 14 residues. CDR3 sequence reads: CASSPGTGGNEQFF. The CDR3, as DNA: TGTGCCAGCAGCCCCGGGACAGGAGGCAATGAGCAGTTCTTC.

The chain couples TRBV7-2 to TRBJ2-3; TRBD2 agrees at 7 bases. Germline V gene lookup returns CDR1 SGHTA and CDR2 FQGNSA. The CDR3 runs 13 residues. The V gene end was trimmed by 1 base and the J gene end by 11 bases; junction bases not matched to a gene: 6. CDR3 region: CASSLGRGRKQYF. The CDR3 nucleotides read TGTGCCAGCAGCTTAGGGCGGGGGAGGAAGCAGTATTTT. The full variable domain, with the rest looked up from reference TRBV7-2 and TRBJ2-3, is GAGVSQSPSNKVTEKGKDVELRCDPISGHTALYWYRQSLGQGLEFLIYFQGNSAPDKSGLPSDRFSAERTGGSVSTLTIQRTQQEDSAVYLCASSLGRGRKQYFGPGTRLTVL.

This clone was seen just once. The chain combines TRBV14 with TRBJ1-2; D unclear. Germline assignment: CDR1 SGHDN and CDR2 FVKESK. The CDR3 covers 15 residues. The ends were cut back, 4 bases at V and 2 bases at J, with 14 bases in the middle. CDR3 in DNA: TGTGCCAGCAGCCGCCCCAGCGACGGGAACTATGGCTACACCTTC. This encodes CASSRPSDGNYGYTF.

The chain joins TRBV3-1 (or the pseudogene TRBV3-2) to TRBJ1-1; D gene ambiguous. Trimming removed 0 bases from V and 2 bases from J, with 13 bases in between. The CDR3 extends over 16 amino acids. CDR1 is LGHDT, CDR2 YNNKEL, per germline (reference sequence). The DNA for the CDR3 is TGTGCCAGCAGCCAAGAGTTAAAGAGAGTTAACACTGAAGCTTTCTTT. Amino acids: CASSQELKRVNTEAFF.

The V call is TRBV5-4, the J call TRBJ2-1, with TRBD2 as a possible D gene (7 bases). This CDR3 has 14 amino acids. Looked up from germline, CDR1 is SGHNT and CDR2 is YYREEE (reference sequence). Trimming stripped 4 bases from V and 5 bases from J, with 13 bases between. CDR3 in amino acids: CASSKRGADNEQFF. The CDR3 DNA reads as TGTGCCAGCAGCAAACGGGGGGCGGACAATGAGCAGTTCTTC.

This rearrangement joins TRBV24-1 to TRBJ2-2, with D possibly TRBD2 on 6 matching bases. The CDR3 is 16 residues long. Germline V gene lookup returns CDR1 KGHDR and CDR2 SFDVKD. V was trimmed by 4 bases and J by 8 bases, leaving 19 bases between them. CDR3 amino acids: CATSEASGPSGGELFF. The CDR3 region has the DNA TGTGCCACCAGTGAGGCCTCCGGGCCGAGCGGGGGGGAGCTGTTTTTT.

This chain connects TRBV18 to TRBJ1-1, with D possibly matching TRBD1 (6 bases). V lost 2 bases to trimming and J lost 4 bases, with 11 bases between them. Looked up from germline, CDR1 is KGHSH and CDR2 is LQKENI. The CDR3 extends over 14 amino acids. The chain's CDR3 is CASSPTGGLTEAFF. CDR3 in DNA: TGTGCCAGCTCACCAACTGGGGGCCTCACTGAAGCTTTCTTT.

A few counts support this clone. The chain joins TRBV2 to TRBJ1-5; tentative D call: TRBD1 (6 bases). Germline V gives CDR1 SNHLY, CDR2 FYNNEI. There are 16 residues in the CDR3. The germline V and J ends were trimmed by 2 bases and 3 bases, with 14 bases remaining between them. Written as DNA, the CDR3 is TGTGCCAGCAGTGAAAATCTGGACAGATACAATCAGCCCCAGCATTTT. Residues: CASSENLDRYNQPQHF.

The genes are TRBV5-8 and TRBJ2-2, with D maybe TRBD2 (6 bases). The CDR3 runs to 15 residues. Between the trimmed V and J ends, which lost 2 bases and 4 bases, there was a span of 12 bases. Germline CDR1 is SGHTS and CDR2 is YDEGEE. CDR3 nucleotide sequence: TGTGCCAGCAGCTTCCGTGGGGGGATCACCGGGGAGCTGTTTTTT. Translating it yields CASSFRGGITGELFF.

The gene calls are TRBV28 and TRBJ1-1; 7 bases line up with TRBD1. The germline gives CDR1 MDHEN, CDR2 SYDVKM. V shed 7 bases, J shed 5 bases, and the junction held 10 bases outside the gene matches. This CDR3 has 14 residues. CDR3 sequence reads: CASIYSTGFTEAFF. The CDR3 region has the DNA TGTGCCAGCATCTATTCGACAGGGTTTACTGAAGCTTTCTTT. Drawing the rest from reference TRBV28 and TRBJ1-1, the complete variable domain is DVKVTQSSRYLVKRTGEKVFLECVQDMDHENMFWYRQDPGLGLRLIYFSYDVKMKEKGDIPEGYSVSREKKERFSLILESASTNQTSMYLCASIYSTGFTEAFFGQGTRLTVV.

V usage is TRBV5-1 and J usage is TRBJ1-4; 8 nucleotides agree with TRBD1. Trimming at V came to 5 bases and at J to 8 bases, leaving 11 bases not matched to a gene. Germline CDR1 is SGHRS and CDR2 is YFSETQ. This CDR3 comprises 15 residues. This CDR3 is CASRLTGTGGEKLFF. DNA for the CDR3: TGCGCCAGCAGGTTAACCGGGACAGGAGGGGAAAAACTGTTTTTT.

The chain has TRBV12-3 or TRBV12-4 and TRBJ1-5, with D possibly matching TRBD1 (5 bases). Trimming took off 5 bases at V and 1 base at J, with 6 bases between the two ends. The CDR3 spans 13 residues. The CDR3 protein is CASSRQSNQPQHF. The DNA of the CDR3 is TGTGCCAGCAGTAGACAGAGCAATCAGCCCCAGCATTTT.

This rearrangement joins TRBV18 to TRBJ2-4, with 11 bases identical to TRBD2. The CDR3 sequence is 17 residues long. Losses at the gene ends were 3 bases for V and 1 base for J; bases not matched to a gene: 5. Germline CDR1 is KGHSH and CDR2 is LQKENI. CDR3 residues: CASSPSPSGGAKNIQYF. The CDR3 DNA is TGTGCCAGCTCACCTAGCCCTAGCGGGGGGGCCAAAAACATTCAGTACTTC.

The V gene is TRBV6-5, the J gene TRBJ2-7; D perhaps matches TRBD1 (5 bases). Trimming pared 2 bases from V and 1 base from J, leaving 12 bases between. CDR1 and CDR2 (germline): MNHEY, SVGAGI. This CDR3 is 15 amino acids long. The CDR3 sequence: CASSYGQGGSYEQYF. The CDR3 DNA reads TGTGCCAGCAGTTACGGTCAGGGTGGGTCCTACGAGCAGTACTTC.

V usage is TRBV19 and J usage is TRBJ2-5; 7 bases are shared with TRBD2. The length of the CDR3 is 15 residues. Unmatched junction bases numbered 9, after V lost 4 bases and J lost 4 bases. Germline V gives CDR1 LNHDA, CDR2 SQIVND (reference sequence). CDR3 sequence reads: CASSKRQGGVETQYF. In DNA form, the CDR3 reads TGTGCCAGTAGTAAGAGGCAGGGAGGGGTAGAGACCCAGTACTTC. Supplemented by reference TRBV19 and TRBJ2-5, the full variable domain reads DGGITQSPKYLFRKEGQNVTLSCEQNLNHDAMYWYRQDPGQGLRLIYYSQIVNDFQKGDIAEGYSVSREKKESFPLTVTSAQKNPTAFYLCASSKRQGGVETQYFGPGTRLLVL.

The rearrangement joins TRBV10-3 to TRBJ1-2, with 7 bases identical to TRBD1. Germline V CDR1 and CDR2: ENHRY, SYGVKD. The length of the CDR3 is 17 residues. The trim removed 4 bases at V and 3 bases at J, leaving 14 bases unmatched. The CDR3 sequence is CAISGGPVAGGDYGYTF. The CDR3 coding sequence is TGTGCCATCAGTGGGGGCCCCGTGGCAGGGGGTGACTATGGCTACACCTTC.

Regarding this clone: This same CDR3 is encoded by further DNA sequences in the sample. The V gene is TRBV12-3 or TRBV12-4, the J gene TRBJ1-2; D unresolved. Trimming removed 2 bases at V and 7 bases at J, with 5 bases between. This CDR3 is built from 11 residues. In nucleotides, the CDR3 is TGTGCCAGCAGTTTACGTAGTGGCTACACCTTC. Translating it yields CASSLRSGYTF.

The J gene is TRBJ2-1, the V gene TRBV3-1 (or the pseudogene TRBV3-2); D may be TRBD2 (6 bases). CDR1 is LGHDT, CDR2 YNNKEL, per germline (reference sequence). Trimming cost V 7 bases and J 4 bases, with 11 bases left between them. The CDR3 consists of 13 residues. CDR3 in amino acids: CASILSGYNEQFF. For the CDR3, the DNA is TGTGCCAGCATCCTTAGCGGATACAATGAGCAGTTCTTC.

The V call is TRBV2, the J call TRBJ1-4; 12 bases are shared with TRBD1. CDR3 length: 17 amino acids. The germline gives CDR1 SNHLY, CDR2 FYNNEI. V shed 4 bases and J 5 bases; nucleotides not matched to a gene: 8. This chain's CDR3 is CASSGGGQGASNEKLFF. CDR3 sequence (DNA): TGTGCCAGCAGTGGAGGGGGACAGGGGGCCTCCAATGAAAAACTGTTTTTT.

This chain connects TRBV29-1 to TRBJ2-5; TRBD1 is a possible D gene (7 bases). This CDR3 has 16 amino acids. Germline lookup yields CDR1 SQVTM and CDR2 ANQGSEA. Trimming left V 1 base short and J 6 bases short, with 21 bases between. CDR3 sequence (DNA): TGCAGCGTTGAAGGACAGGAGGGGGCGCTACGAAAGACCCAGTACTTC. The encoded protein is CSVEGQEGALRKTQYF.

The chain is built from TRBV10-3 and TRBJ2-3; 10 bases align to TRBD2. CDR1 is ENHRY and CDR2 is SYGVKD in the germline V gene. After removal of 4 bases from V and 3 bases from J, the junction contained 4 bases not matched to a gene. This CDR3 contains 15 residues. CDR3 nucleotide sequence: TGTGCCATCAGTGGATCTAGCGGGGGTACAGATACGCAGTATTTT. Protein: CAISGSSGGTDTQYF.